Only a few counts were recorded for the clone carrying this TCR beta chain. Its antigen is still unknown. The sample belongs to a study of post-analysis software for immune sequencing data. V was clipped by 5 bases and J by 0 bases, with 9 bases between them. Per germline, CDR1 DFQATT and CDR2 SNEGSKA (reference sequence). This CDR3 contains 13 residues. TCR beta libraries were prepared from cDNA with unique molecular identifiers. Via MiXCR, TCRdb re-called the PCR reads, giving one row per CDR3 protein. Of hundreds of thousands of distinct CDR3 sequences listed, approximately 30% were seen once; the top ten hold roughly 0.57%. Points from the study as a whole: Comparison of patients with controls showed 4 to 6 TRBV segments more frequent in patients, TRBV5-6, TRBV5-1 and TRBV20-1 among them.

The rearrangement links TRBV20-1 to TRBJ2-3, with D tentatively TRBD1 (6 bases). This TCR was sampled from a girl aged 10 to 17 with multiple sclerosis. Sequenced input: blood. The CDR3 region is CSAYRDSTDTQYF. In nucleotides, the CDR3 is TGCAGTGCTTACAGGGACAGCACAGATACGCAGTATTTT.